This T cell receptor beta chain is drawn from a study of blood T cell repertoires in COVID-19 (dated by TCRdb to the early 2020s). At the level of the whole study: Samples from collaborators originated in the United States, Italy and Spain and spanned both the acute and convalescent phases of COVID-19. The material from the prospective study consisted of cDNA or gDNA derived from T cells, B-cell-depleted T cells, or PBMCs. Subjects who had been exposed to COVID-19, were actively infected with it, or had recovered from it provided the deeply sampled blood TCRbeta repertoires that made up the dataset. The repertoires were made available in a free public database intended to serve as a resource for research on the immune response to SARS-CoV-2. The samples were drawn from two sources: the first 160 participants of the ongoing ImmuneRACE study, and 950 to 1,500 subjects contributed by 6 global collaborators. Sample metadata almost always included a de-identified subject ID, COVID-19 status, age in years and sex. HLA class I and class II types, where available, came from metadata supplied by the sample provider rather than from assay-based typing.

Note on this clone: Its binding antigen is unknown. No much larger clonotype is one base removed from it; base qualities were not supplied.

Here is what the overall study found, with its caveats: The amount of clinical and demographic metadata varied by source and participant and was provided uncurated.

TCRbeta CDR3 regions were amplified from genomic DNA using the immunoSEQ Assay, a bias-controlled multiplex PCR. As for how the authors treated the data: Within the assay, amplification of reference gene primers was used to estimate how many nucleated cells each sample contained. To quantify the absolute abundance of each unique TCRbeta CDR3 rearrangement, sequence reads were collapsed and filtered. For each sample, productive Simpson clonality was calculated by taking the square root of Simpson's diversity index across productive rearrangements. TCRdb provides this immuneACCESS table in a form limited to in-frame rearrangements. Some clones are lacking; in checked studies, under half of them reflect an unresolved V gene, and why the rest are absent is not known. For V, J and clone size, that table is used; D and trimming come from the DNA. The sample table shows over 250,000 clones, and 89% are seen once. The ten biggest clones cover around an eighth of the sample.

Relative to germline, V is missing 0 bases and J is missing 5 bases, with 2 bases of the junction outside any gene match. From cysteine to phenylalanine, the CDR3 is 14 amino acids long. CDR3 DNA only is kept here, 42 bases in frame from base 1. The germline V gene sets CDR1 to SGDLS and CDR2 to YYNGEE. The collaborating institutions used their own protocols to collect whole blood in K2EDTA tubes. For TCRbeta analysis, collaborator samples were shipped as frozen whole blood, as isolated PBMCs, or as DNA extracted from either sample type. What was sequenced was peripheral blood. The sequence was collected from a woman aged 60 to 75 with acute or convalescent COVID-19. The chain links TRBV9 with TRBJ1-2; 9 junctional bases match TRBD1. The DNA sequence follows: TGTGCCAGCAGCGTAGAGGGACAGGGATATGGCTACACCTTC. Its protein product is CASSVEGQGYGYTF.